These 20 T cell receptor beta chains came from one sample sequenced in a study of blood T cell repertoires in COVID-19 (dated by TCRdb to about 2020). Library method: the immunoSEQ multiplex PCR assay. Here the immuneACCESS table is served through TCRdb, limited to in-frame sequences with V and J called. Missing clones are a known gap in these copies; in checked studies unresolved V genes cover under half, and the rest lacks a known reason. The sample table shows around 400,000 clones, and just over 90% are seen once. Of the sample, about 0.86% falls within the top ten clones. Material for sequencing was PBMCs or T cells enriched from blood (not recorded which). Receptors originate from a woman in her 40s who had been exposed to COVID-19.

The CDR3 DNA reads as TGTGCCAGCAGTCCCGGTTTGACTGAAGCTTTCTTT. Protein product: CASSPGLTEAFF. The chain uses TRBV6-2 or TRBV6-3 and TRBJ1-1; D is ambiguous. Germline V gene data show CDR1 as MNHEY and CDR2 as SVGEGT. V shed 5 bases and J shed 5 bases, with 9 bases lying between them. The CDR3 has 12 amino acids.

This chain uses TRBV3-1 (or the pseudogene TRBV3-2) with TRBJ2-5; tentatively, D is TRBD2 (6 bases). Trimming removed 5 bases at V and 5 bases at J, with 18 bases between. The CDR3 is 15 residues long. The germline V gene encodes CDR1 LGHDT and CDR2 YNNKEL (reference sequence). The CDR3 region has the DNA TGTGCCAGCAGCGCCTCTAGCGCGGGTTGGGAGACCCAGTACTTC. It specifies CASSASSAGWETQYF.

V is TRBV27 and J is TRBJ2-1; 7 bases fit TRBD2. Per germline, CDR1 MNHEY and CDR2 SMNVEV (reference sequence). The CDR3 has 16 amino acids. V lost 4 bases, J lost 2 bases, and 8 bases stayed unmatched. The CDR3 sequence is CASSWPPGGTYNEQFF. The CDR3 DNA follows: TGTGCCAGCAGTTGGCCCCCGGGGGGTACCTACAATGAGCAGTTCTTC.

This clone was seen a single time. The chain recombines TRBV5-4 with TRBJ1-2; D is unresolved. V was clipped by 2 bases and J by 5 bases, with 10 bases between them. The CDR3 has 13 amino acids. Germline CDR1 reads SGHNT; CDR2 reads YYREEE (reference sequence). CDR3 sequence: CASSLKSDYGYTF. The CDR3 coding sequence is TGTGCCAGCAGCTTAAAATCAGATTATGGCTACACCTTC.

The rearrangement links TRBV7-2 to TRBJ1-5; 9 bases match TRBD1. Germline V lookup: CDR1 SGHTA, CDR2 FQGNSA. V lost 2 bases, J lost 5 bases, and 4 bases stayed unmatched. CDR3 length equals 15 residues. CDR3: CASSLQQGADQPQHF. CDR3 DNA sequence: TGTGCCAGCAGCTTACAACAGGGGGCAGATCAGCCCCAGCATTTT.

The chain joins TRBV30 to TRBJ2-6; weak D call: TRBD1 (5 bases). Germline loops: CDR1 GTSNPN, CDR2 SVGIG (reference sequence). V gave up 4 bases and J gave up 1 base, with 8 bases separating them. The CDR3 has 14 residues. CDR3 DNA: TGTGCCTGGAAAGCAGGGTCTGGGGCCAACGTCCTGACTTTC. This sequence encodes CAWKAGSGANVLTF.

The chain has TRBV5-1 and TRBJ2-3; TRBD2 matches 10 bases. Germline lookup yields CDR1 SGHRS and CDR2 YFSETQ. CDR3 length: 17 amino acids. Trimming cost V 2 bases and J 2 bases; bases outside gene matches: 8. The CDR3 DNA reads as TGCGCCAGCAGCTTAGCCCGGACTAGCGGAGTCACAGATACGCAGTATTTT. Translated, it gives CASSLARTSGVTDTQYF.

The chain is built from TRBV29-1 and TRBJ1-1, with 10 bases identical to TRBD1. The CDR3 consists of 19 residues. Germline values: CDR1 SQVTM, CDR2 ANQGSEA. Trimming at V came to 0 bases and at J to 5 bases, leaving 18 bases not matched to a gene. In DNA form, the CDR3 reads TGCAGCGTTGAAGATGTCTGGGGACAGGGGCTTCGGGGTCAGACTGAAGCTTTCTTT. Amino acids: CSVEDVWGQGLRGQTEAFF.

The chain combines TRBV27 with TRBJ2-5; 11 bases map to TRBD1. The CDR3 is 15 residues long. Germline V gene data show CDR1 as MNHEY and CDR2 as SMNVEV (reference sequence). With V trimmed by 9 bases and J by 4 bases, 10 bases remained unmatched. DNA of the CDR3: TGTGCCAGTCGGGGGACAGGGGGGGGCGGAGAGACCCAGTACTTC. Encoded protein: CASRGTGGGGETQYF.

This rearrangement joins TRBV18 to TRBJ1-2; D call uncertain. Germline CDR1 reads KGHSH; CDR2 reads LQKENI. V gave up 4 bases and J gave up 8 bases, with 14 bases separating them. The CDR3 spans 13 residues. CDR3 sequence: CASSLTTLEGYTF. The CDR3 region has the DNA TGTGCCAGCTCACTTACTACTCTAGAGGGCTACACCTTC.

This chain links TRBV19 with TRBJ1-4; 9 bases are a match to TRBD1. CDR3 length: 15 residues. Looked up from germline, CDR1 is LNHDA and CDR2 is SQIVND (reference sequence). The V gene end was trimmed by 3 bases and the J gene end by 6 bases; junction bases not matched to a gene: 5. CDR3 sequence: CASSISGTGYEKLFF. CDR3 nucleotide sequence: TGTGCCAGTAGTATCTCCGGGACAGGGTATGAAAAACTGTTTTTT.

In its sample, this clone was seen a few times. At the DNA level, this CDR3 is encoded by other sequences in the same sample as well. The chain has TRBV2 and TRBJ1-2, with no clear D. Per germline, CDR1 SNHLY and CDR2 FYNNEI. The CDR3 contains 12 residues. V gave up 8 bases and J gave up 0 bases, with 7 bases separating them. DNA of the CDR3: TGTGCCAGCCGGGTTACTAACTATGGCTACACCTTC. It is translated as CASRVTNYGYTF.

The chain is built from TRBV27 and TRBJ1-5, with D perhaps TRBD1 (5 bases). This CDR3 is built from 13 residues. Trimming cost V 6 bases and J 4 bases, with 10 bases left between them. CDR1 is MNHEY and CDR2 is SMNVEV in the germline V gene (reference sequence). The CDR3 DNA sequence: TGTGCCAGCAGGCGGGGGGTTAATCAGCCCCAGCATTTT. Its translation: CASRRGVNQPQHF.

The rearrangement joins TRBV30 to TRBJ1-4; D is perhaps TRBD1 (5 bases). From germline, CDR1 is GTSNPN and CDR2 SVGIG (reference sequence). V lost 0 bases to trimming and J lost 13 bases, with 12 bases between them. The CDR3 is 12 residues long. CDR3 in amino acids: CAWSVIGTRLFF. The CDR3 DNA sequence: TGTGCCTGGAGTGTTATAGGGACTCGACTGTTTTTT.

CDR3 DNA sequence: TGTGCCAGTAGTCAGGCCGGGACTAGCGGGAGTTATGAGCAGTTCTTC. It encodes CASSQAGTSGSYEQFF. V and J are TRBV19 and TRBJ2-1; TRBD2 aligns across 14 bases. The CDR3 loop spans 16 amino acids. Germline values: CDR1 LNHDA, CDR2 SQIVND (reference sequence). V was pared by 5 bases and J by 8 bases, with 8 bases of the junction left unmatched.

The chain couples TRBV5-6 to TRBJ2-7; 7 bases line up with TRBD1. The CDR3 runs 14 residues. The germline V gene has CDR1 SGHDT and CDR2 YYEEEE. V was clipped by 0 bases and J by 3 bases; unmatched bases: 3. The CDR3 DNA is TGTGCCAGCAGCTTGGGACAGGGCCGCTACGAGCAGTACTTC. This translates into CASSLGQGRYEQYF.

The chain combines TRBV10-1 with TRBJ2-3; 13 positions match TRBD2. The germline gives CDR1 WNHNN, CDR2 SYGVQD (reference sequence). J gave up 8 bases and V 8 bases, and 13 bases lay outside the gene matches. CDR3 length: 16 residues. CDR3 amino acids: CASGQGLAGPQATQYF. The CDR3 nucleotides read TGCGCCAGCGGGCAGGGACTAGCGGGACCTCAGGCTACGCAGTATTTT.

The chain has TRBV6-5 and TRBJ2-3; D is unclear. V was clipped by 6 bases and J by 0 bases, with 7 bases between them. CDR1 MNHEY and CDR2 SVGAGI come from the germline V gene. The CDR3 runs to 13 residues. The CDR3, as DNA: TGTGCCAGCAGACCCGGGAGCACAGATACGCAGTATTTT. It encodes CASRPGSTDTQYF.

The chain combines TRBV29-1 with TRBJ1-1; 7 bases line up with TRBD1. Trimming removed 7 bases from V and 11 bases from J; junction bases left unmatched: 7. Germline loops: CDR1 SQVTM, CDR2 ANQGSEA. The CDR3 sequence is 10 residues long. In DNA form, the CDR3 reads TGCAGCGCCTCGGGACAGTTGGCTTTCTTT. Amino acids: CSASGQLAFF. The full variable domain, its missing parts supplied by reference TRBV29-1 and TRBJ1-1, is SAVISQKPSRDICQRGTSLTIQCQVDSQVTMMFWYRQQPGQSLTLIATANQGSEATYESGFVIDKFPISRPNLTFSTLTVSNMSPEDSSIYLCSASGQLAFFGQGTRLTVV.

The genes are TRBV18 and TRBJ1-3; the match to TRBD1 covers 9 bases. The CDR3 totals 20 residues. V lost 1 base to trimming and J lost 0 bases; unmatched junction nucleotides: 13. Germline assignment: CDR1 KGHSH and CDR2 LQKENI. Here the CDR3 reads CASSPLWDRASESSGNTIYF. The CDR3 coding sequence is TGTGCCAGCTCACCACTCTGGGACAGGGCCAGCGAGAGCTCTGGAAACACCATATATTTT. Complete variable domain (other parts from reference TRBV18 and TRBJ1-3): NAGVMQNPRHLVRRRGQEARLRCSPMKGHSHVYWYRQLPEEGLKFMVYLQKENIIDESGMPKERFSAEFPKEGPSILRIQQVVRGDSAAYFCASSPLWDRASESSGNTIYFGEGSWLTVV.